This TCR beta chain was profiled in a study of beta chain features in type 1 diabetes. Study-wide background: What patients shared with healthy donors was a similar profile of age, gender and cell yields. All of the samples together had more than 95 million sorted cells examined. Study-level results: Naive, central memory and Treg TCRB repertoires seemed to resemble each other more closely in patients than they did in healthy donors.

Expressed TCRB transcripts were sequenced after all isolated RNA was converted to cDNA. Produced via immunoSEQ multiplex PCR; TCRdb's table is partial and in-frame only. The sample lists around 300,000 clones; approximately 10% were seen once. This clone was seen a few times. Its target is not known. The CDR3 is 19 residues long. V was pared by 0 bases and J by 2 bases, with 10 bases of the junction left unmatched. Germline CDR1 is LNHDA and CDR2 is SQIVND (reference sequence). The clonotype originates from a woman in her 30s in good health. The chain carries TRBV19 and TRBJ2-2, with 9 nucleotides matching TRBD2. Material for sequencing was naive CD4+ T cells from blood. CDR3: CASSIDPPGLALNTGELFF. CDR3 bases: TGTGCCAGTAGTATAGATCCCCCAGGACTAGCGCTCAACACCGGGGAGCTGTTTTTT.